This T cell receptor (beta chain) derives from a study of blood T cell repertoires in COVID-19. Study overall: Specimens from acute and convalescent COVID-19 originated in the United States, Italy and Spain. T cells, B-cell-depleted T cells, or PBMCs provided the cDNA or gDNA that served as material.

With 5 bases removed from V and 1 base from J, the gap between germline ends came to 11 bases. Germline loops: CDR1 MNHEY, CDR2 SVGEGT. CDR3 length: 14 amino acids. Original handling: The authors estimated nucleated cell counts from reference gene primer amplification. Sequencing was performed with immunoSEQ multiplex PCR; in TCRdb, only in-frame clones are kept and a portion is missing. For V, J and clone size, that table is used; D and trimming come from the DNA. The sample shows approximately 150,000 clones, around nine tenths of them seen only once. Patients at the Seattle site were enrolled during active infection and followed longitudinally.

The sample consisted of peripheral blood. The sequence was obtained from a woman aged 80 or older with COVID-19, enrolled during active disease. V gene TRBV6-2 or TRBV6-3 combines with J gene TRBJ1-1; D is ambiguous. CDR3 DNA: TGTGCCAGCAGTAAACAGACGCGGAACACTGAAGCTTTCTTT. Protein product: CASSKQTRNTEAFF.